This TCR beta chain comes out of a study of blood T cell repertoires in COVID-19. Generated by immunoSEQ multiplex PCR, the TCRdb table keeps only in-frame clones and is missing some. The sample carries about 400,000 clones, 85% to 90% recorded once. Trimming shortened V by 3 bases and J by 9 bases, and 11 bases separated the two germline ends. This CDR3 is 13 amino acids long. CDR1 and CDR2 from the germline V gene are KGHDR and SFDVKD. The sequencing input was PBMCs or T cells enriched from blood (not recorded which). The receptor comes from a woman aged 25 to 45 with acute COVID-19. This chain connects TRBV24-1 to TRBJ1-5; D unclear. The CDR3 reads CATSDVGRWPQHF. CDR3 DNA sequence: TGTGCCACCAGTGATGTGGGGAGGTGGCCCCAGCATTTT.